The 4 T cell receptor beta chains in this list originate from one sample, sequenced in a study of shared T cell receptors in the human thymus. This table comes from immunoSEQ multiplex PCR, and its TCRdb copy is limited to in-frame clones, with some not included. The table shows hundreds of thousands of clones, with about 95% occurring only once. Sequenced sample: thymocytes. The receptors here all came from a human donor.

The chain uses TRBV11-2 and TRBJ2-1; 10 nucleotides match TRBD2. The CDR3 sequence is 17 residues long. Germline assignment: CDR1 SGHAT and CDR2 FQNNGV. V shed 3 bases, J shed 2 bases, and the junction held 7 bases outside the gene matches. CDR3 region: CASSFRAGLATYNEQFF. The CDR3 DNA reads TGTGCCAGCAGCTTCCGGGCGGGACTAGCGACCTACAATGAGCAGTTCTTC.

The chain employs TRBV5-1 and TRBJ1-2, with D tentatively TRBD1 (5 bases). The V gene's germline CDR1 is SGHRS and CDR2 YFSETQ. The CDR3 length is 16 residues. The germline V and J ends were trimmed by 2 bases and 9 bases, with 23 bases remaining between them. The CDR3 coding sequence is TGCGCCAGCAGCTTTGGCGGGGAGGGGCGAAAATGGAGCTACACCTTC. Translated: CASSFGGEGRKWSYTF.

This chain joins TRBV28 and TRBJ1-1; TRBD1 aligns across 7 bases. V lost 6 bases and J lost 1; bases outside the gene matches: 17. Germline V CDR1 and CDR2: MDHEN, SYDVKM. The CDR3 length is 18 residues. CDR3 in DNA: TGTGCCAGCAGCCCTTCTCATATTACGGGACAGAGGAACACTGAAGCTTTCTTT. Its translation is CASSPSHITGQRNTEAFF.

J is TRBJ2-3 and V is TRBV19; D is uncertain. Germline CDR1 and CDR2: LNHDA and SQIVND (reference sequence). The V and J ends lost 0 bases and 3 bases respectively, with 10 bases between them. This CDR3 contains 15 residues. The DNA for the CDR3 is TGTGCCAGTAGTATAGAGGTCGGGCGAACAGATACGCAGTATTTT. Protein sequence: CASSIEVGRTDTQYF.